This TCR beta chain comes out of a study of identical twins' blood T cells. Study results and limitations: Out-of-frame TCRbeta clonotypes reportedly had markedly more similar V usage in twins than unrelated donors. Twins shared more top CDR3 clonotypes than unrelated donors did.

Original processing methods: Clonotypes per individual ranged from about 85,000 to nearly 550,000. TCRdb re-called the 5' RACE reads with MiXCR, one entry per CDR3 protein. It is TCRdb's table, rather than the study itself, that gives the V and J calls and clone size. The sample lists about 370,000 distinct CDR3 sequences; over 25% were seen once. Germline assignment: CDR1 SEHNR and CDR2 FQNEAQ (reference sequence). This CDR3 has 15 residues. On this clonotype: Its antigen is as yet unknown. The junction differs from germline at one of its ends, possibly a read error.

The gene calls are TRBV7-9 and TRBJ2-5; the D gene is possibly TRBD2 (5 bases). This sequence was found in a woman aged 18 to 55 in good health. Sequencing used PBMCs. CDR3 bases: TGTGCCAGCAGCTCCGGGGTAATTATTCAAGAGACCCAGTACTTT. It encodes CASSSGVIIQETQYF.